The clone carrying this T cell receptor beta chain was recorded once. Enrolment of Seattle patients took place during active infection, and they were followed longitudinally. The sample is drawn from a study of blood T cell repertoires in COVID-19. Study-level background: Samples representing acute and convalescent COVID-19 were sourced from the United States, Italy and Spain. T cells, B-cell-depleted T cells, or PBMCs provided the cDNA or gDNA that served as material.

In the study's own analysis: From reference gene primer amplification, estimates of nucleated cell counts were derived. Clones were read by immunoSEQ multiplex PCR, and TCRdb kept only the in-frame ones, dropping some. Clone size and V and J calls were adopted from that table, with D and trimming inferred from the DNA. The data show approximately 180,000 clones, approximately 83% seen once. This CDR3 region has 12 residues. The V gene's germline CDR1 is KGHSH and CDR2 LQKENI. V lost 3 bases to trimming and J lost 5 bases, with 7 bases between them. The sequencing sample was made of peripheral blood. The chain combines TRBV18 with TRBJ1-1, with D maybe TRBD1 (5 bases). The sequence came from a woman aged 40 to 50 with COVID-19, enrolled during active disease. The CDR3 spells CASSPRTTEAFF. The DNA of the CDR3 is TGTGCCAGCTCACCGAGGACAACTGAAGCTTTCTTT.